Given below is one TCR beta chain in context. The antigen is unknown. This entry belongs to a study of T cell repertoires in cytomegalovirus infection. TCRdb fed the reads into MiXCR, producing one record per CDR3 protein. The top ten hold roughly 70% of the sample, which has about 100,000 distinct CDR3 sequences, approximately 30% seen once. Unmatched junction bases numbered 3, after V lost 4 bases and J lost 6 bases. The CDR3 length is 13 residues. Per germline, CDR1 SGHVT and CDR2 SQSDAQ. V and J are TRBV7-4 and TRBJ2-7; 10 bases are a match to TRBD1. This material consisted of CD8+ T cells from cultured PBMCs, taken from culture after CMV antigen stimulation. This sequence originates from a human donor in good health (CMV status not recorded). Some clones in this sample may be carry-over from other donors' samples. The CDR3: CASSWDRGPEQYF. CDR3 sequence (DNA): TGTGCCAGCAGCTGGGACAGGGGCCCCGAGCAGTACTTC.